The 5 T cell receptor beta chains presented below share a single source sample, sequenced in a study of blood T cell repertoires in COVID-19. Only in-frame clones appear in the TCRdb table, and some are missing; sequencing was by immunoSEQ multiplex PCR. The data contain over 150,000 clones, about 83% of them singletons. Sequencing was done on a sample of peripheral blood. Receptors originate from a woman in her sixties with COVID-19, enrolled during active disease.

This sequence joins TRBV19 and TRBJ1-5, with 10 bases lining up with TRBD1. This CDR3 is built from 12 residues. V shed 11 bases and J 7 bases; nucleotides not matched to a gene: 5. CDR1 is LNHDA and CDR2 is SQIVND in the germline V gene (reference sequence). The CDR3 DNA is TGTGCCTCCGGACAGGGGGACCAGCCCCAGCATTTT. Translating it yields CASGQGDQPQHF.

The CDR3 DNA reads TGTGCCAGCAGTGAACGGGGCACCGGGGAGCTGTTTTTT. It encodes CASSERGTGELFF. The chain has TRBV25-1 and TRBJ2-2, with D tentatively TRBD2 (5 bases). The germline V gene encodes CDR1 MGHDK and CDR2 SYGVNS. V lost 2 bases and J 4 bases, leaving 5 bases between the germline ends. This CDR3 contains 13 residues.

The V call is TRBV2, the J call TRBJ1-5; a weak D match, TRBD1 (5 bases). CDR1 and CDR2 (germline): SNHLY, FYNNEI. V lost 6 bases and J lost 1, with 13 bases in between. The CDR3 consists of 15 residues. The CDR3 protein is CASRGGGNSNQPQHF. The CDR3 bases are TGTGCCAGCAGGGGGGGAGGGAACAGCAATCAGCCCCAGCATTTT.

This chain uses TRBV3-1 (or the pseudogene TRBV3-2) with TRBJ2-7; 14 bases are shared with TRBD2. The germline V gene has CDR1 LGHDT and CDR2 YNNKEL (reference sequence). CDR3 size: 17 residues. With V trimmed by 0 bases and J by 4 bases, 5 bases remained unmatched. CDR3 nucleotides: TGTGCCAGCAGCCAAGAGGGGACTAGCGGGAGTGGTTACGAGCAGTACTTC. It encodes CASSQEGTSGSGYEQYF.

The V gene is TRBV7-8, the J gene TRBJ1-2; 9 bases map to TRBD1. Per germline, CDR1 SGHVS and CDR2 FQNEAQ. V dropped 1 base and J dropped 5; count of bases not matched to a gene: 14. The CDR3 consists of 18 residues. The CDR3 here is CASSLDRDRVGLVYGYTF. CDR3 coding DNA: TGTGCCAGCAGCTTAGACCGGGACAGGGTCGGACTAGTGTATGGCTACACCTTC.